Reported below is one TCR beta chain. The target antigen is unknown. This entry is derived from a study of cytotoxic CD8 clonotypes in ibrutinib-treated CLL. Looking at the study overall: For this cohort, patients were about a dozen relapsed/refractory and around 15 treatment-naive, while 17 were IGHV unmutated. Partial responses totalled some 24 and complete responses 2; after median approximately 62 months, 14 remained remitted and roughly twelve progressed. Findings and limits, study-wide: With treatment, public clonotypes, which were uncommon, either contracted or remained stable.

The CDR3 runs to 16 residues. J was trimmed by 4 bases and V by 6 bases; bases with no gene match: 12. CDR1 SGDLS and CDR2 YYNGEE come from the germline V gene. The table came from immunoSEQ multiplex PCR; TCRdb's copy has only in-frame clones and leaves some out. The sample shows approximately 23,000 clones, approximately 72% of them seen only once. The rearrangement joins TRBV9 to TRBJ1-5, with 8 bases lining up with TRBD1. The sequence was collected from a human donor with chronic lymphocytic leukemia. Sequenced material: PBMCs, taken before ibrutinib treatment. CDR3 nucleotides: TGTGCCAGCAATTCCGACAGGGGCAGCCGAAATCAGCCCCAGCATTTT. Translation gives CASNSDRGSRNQPQHF.